The rows below give T cell receptor beta chains drawn from one sample of a study of cytomegalovirus exposure and HLA in healthy donors. Measured with immunoSEQ multiplex PCR; TCRdb has only the in-frame clones, and not every one. The sample shows 150,000 or so clones, 75% to 80% of them seen only once. Sequencing was performed on PBMCs. The receptors originated from a female donor in good health and CMV-seronegative. CDR3s leave out the opening cysteine and the closing phenylalanine or tryptophan.

v_gene,j_gene,CDR3aa
TRBV5-1,TRBJ2-7,ASSRRTGGPNPYEQY
TRBV7-6,TRBJ1-2,ASSPLTGQRPIGYT
TRBV7-3,TRBJ2-3,ASRDRGPPSDTQY
TRBV25-1,TRBJ1-5,ASSEQAGGSQPQH
TRBV11-2,TRBJ2-4,ASSTTGAAKNIQY
TRBV19,TRBJ1-5,ASSSRDRGGNQPQH
TRBV2,TRBJ2-1,ASSGPQKTYNEQF
TRBV9,TRBJ2-5,ASSVASNVKETQY
TRBV9,TRBJ2-3,ASSVEGQRTDTQY
TRBV9,TRBJ1-1,ASSVWGQGASEAF
TRBV7-2,TRBJ1-1,ASSIQGSTEAF
TRBV4-2,TRBJ2-7,ASSQGQGVYEQY
TRBV28,TRBJ2-1,ASTSTGEPYNEQF
TRBV28,TRBJ1-1,ASSLVGRGASTEAF
TRBV6-6,TRBJ2-7,ASTQTAHPYEQY
TRBV28,TRBJ1-4,ASSKTRRNEKLF
TRBV9,TRBJ2-1,ASSAGGRGGSSYNEQF
TRBV27,TRBJ1-1,ASSFHRGRSGTEAF
TRBV30,TRBJ1-1,AWTWGQGGTAF
TRBV16,TRBJ1-6,ASSQSRTGGVGSPLH
TRBV15,TRBJ2-2,ATSLIKGGTGELF
TRBV7-2,TRBJ2-1,ASSLFLTSDPSYNEQF
TRBV18,TRBJ1-1,ASSTGSGDTEAF
TRBV5-1,TRBJ2-1,ASSYTGTSGNEQF
TRBV4-1,TRBJ1-1,ASSHPRLNTEAF
TRBV4-2,TRBJ2-7,ASSQDNQERKYEQY
TRBV18,TRBJ1-4,ASSTGYRGEKLF
TRBV9,TRBJ2-7,ASSVEVDSNYEQY
TRBV2,TRBJ2-6,ASSQEVASGANVLT
TRBV27,TRBJ2-7,ASSGLLAGDRSRY
TRBV28,TRBJ1-1,ASRITGDTEAF
TRBV10-3,TRBJ1-2,AISDRGSHGYT
TRBV28,TRBJ1-1,ASSPRGVRRDTEAF
TRBV2,TRBJ2-3,ASRAASRKEMDTQY
TRBV27,TRBJ2-1,ASSWRTSGGNEQF
TRBV5-1,-,ASMLGGGTSSYEQY
TRBV19,TRBJ1-1,ASSIGGWNTEAF
TRBV7-9,TRBJ1-4,ASSLGQGGEKLF
TRBV5-1,TRBJ1-2,ASSLEDSGYGYT
TRBV7-8,TRBJ1-2,ASSFGQTYNGYT
TRBV6-5,TRBJ2-5,ASTATGGQQETQY
TRBV27,TRBJ1-1,ASSFFGEAEAF
TRBV27,TRBJ2-1,ASSPPGIDNEQF
TRBV9,TRBJ2-2,ASSPPDRGLGGELF
TRBV7-2,TRBJ2-1,ASSQTGLAGAHNEQF
TRBV6-5,TRBJ1-3,ASSYSAVSSGSTIY
TRBV10-1,TRBJ1-4,ASSEGANEKLF
TRBV7-2,TRBJ1-5,ASSLVPGGEQPQH
TRBV11-2,TRBJ2-7,ASSLGDRVREQY